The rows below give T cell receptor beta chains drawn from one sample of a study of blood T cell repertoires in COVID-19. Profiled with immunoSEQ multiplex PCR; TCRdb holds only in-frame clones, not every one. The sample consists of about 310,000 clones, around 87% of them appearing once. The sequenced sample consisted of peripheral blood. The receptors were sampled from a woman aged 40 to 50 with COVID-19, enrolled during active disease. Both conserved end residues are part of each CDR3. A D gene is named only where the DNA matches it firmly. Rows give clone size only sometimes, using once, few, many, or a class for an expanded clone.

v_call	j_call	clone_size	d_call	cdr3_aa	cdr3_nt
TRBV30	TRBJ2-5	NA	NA	CAWSVLGGGETQYF	TGTGCCTGGAGTGTACTCGGTGGAGGAGAGACCCAGTACTTC
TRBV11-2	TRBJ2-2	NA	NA	CASSSLTNTGELFF	TGTGCCAGCAGCTCCCTTACGAACACCGGGGAGCTGTTTTTT
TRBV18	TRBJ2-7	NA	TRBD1	CASSPRTGDHEQYF	TGTGCCAGCTCACCGAGGACAGGGGACCACGAGCAGTACTTC
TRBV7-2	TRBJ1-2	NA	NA	CASSPDRNYGYTF	TGTGCCAGCAGCCCCGACAGAAACTATGGCTACACCTTC
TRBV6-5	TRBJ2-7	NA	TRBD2	CASALSGGYYEQYF	TGTGCCAGCGCCCTAAGCGGGGGGTACTACGAGCAGTACTTC
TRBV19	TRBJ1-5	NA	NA	CASSFASGDQPQHF	TGTGCCAGTAGTTTCGCTTCGGGTGACCAGCCCCAGCATTTT
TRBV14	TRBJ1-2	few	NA	CASSQDSGIGGYTF	TGTGCCAGCAGCCAAGATTCGGGTATTGGGGGCTACACCTTC
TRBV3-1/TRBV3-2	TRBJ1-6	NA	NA	CASSQCSKLGGSPLHF	TGTGCCAGCAGCCAATGCTCCAAGTTAGGGGGTTCACCCCTCCACTTT
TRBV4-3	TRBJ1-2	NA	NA	CASSQEQGLYGYTF	TGCGCCAGCAGCCAAGAACAGGGTTTGTATGGCTACACCTTC
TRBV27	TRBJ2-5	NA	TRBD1	CASSRGTGGLQETQYF	TGTGCCAGCAGTCGAGGGACAGGGGGCCTTCAAGAGACCCAGTACTTC
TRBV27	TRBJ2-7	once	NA	CASSSENSPLSGEQYF	TGTGCCAGCAGTTCAGAGAACAGCCCACTTTCAGGGGAGCAGTACTTC
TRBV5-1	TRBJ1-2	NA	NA	CASSLQGGYGYTF	TGCGCCAGCAGCTTGCAGGGCGGCTATGGCTACACCTTC
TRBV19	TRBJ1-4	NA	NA	CASSMDSLGEKLFF	TGTGCCAGTAGTATGGACAGCCTGGGGGAAAAACTGTTTTTT
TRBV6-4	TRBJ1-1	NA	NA	CAILKGQGRHPSNTEAFF	TGTGCCATCCTTAAAGGGCAGGGGCGCCACCCATCGAACACTGAAGCTTTCTTT
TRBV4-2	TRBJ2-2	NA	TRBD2	CASSQATGTSFTGELFF	TGTGCCAGCAGCCAAGCCACCGGGACTAGCTTCACCGGGGAGCTGTTTTTT
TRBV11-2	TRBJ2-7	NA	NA	CASSLAGPTYEQYF	TGTGCCAGCAGCCTAGCAGGTCCTACCTACGAGCAGTACTTC
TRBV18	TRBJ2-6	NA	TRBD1	CASSVTGARSGANVLTF	TGTGCCAGCTCTGTAACAGGGGCCCGCTCTGGGGCCAACGTCCTGACTTTC
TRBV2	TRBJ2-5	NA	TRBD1	CASSEMGTGARETQYF	TGTGCCAGCAGTGAAATGGGGACAGGGGCTAGGGAGACCCAGTACTTC
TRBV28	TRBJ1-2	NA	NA	CALADNRVNSEGYTF	TGTGCCCTCGCCGACAACAGGGTAAATTCAGAAGGCTACACCTTC
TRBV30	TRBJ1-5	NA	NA	CAWSVRSQPQHF	TGTGCCTGGAGTGTCCGTAGTCAGCCCCAGCATTTT
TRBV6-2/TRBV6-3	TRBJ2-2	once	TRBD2	CASSYSAGGNTGELFF	TGTGCCAGCAGTTACTCAGCGGGAGGAAACACCGGGGAGCTGTTTTTT
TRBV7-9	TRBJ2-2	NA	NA	CASSERQYTGELFF	TGTGCCAGCAGCGAACGCCAGTACACCGGGGAGCTGTTTTTT
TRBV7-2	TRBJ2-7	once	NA	CASSPLTLAYEQYF	TGTGCCAGCAGCCCCCTCACATTGGCCTACGAGCAGTACTTC
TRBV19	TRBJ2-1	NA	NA	CASKGRRSSYNEQFF	TGTGCCAGTAAGGGGCGCCGGAGCTCCTACAATGAGCAGTTCTTC
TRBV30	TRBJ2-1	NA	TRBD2	CAWSRGGSLGYNEQFF	TGTGCCTGGAGTAGGGGCGGGAGTCTAGGCTACAATGAGCAGTTCTTC
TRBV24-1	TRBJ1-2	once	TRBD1	CATSGQGPNYGYTF	TGTGCCACCAGTGGACAGGGTCCTAACTATGGCTACACCTTC
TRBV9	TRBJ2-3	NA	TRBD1	CASSENLGTGEDTQYF	TGTGCCAGCAGTGAAAACCTCGGGACAGGGGAAGATACGCAGTATTTT
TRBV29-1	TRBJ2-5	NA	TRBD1	CSVDGRGWETQYF	TGCAGCGTTGACGGCAGGGGGTGGGAGACCCAGTACTTC
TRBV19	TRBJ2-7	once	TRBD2	CASSISGSSYEQYF	TGTGCCAGTAGTATTAGCGGGAGCTCCTACGAGCAGTACTTC
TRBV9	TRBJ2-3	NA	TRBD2	CASSVSSGSMADTQYF	TGTGCCAGCAGCGTATCTAGCGGGAGTATGGCAGATACGCAGTATTTT
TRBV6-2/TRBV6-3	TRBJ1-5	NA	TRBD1	CASSSLRTGHNQPQHF	TGTGCCAGCAGCTCGCTCCGGACAGGGCATAATCAGCCCCAGCATTTT
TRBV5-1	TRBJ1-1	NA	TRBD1	CASSTGQGLTAFF	TGCGCCAGCAGCACGGGACAGGGGTTGACTGCTTTCTTT
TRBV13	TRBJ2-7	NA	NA	CASSLGPRGGSYEQYF	TGTGCCAGCAGCTTAGGCCCCAGGGGAGGGTCCTACGAGCAGTACTTC
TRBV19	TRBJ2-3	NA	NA	CASSGGLIPQYF	TGTGCCAGTAGTGGGGGGTTGATCCCGCAGTATTTT
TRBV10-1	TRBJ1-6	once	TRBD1	CASNRGGRIGEHRGTNSPLHF	TGCGCCAGCAATAGAGGGGGACGAATCGGAGAGCACAGGGGGACGAATTCACCCCTCCACTTT
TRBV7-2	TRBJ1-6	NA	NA	CASSFLHRDDLGLHF	TGTGCCAGCAGCTTCCTCCACAGGGACGACCTTGGCCTCCACTTT
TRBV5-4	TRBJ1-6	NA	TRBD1	CASSFIGQGLHSPLHF	TGTGCCAGCAGCTTCATCGGACAGGGGCTACATTCACCCCTCCACTTT
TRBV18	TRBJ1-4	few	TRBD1	CASSPSQGGEKLFF	TGTGCCAGCTCACCGTCACAGGGGGGTGAAAAACTGTTTTTT